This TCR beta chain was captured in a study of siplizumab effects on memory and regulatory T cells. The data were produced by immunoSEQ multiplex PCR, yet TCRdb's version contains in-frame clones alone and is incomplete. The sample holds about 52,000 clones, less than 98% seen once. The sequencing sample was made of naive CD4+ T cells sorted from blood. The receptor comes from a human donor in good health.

DNA of the CDR3: TGTGCCTGGGGACAGGGGCGGGGTGGCTACACCTTC. Translating gives CAWGQGRGGYTF. V and J are TRBV30 and TRBJ1-2; 9 bases map to TRBD1. The CDR3 totals 12 residues. Germline V gene lookup returns CDR1 GTSNPN and CDR2 SVGIG (reference sequence). V shed 5 bases and J 7 bases; nucleotides not matched to a gene: 5.